This T cell receptor (beta chain) stems from a study of blood T cell repertoires in COVID-19. On the study more broadly: The United States, Italy and Spain supplied acute and convalescent COVID-19 samples. In each case, the material was cDNA or gDNA derived from T cells, B-cell-depleted T cells, or PBMCs.

As originally analysed: Estimates of nucleated cell counts were drawn from the amplification of reference gene primers. The assay was immunoSEQ multiplex PCR, and TCRdb's table has in-frame clones only and misses some. V and J calls and clone size are given by that table; D and trimming were obtained from the DNA. The sample carries about 320,000 clones, approximately 85% recorded once. This CDR3 spans 12 amino acids. Trimming took 0 bases from V and 14 from J; bases not matched to a gene: 5. CDR1 and CDR2 (germline): MGHRA, YSYEKL. The genes are TRBV4-1 and TRBJ1-1; 8 bases line up with TRBD1. Source material: peripheral blood. The TCR sequence derives from a human donor in a cohort sampled during active COVID-19. The CDR3 sequence is CASSQDGQGAFF. The CDR3 DNA reads TGCGCCAGCAGCCAAGATGGGCAGGGGGCGTTCTTT.